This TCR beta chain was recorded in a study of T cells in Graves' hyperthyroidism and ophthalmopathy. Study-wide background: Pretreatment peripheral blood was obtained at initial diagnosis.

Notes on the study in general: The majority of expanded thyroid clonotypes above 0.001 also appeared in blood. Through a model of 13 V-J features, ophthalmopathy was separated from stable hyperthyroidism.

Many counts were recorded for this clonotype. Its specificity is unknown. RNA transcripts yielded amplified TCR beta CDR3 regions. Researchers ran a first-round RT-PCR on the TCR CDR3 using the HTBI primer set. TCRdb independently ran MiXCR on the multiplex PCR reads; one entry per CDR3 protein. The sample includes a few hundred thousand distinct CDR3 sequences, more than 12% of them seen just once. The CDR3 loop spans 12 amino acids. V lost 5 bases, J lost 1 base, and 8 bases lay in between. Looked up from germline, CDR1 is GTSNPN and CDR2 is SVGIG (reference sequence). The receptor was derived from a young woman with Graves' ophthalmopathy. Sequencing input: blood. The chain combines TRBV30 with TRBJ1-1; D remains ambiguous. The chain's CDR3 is CAWSTANTEAFF. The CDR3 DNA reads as TGTGCCTGGTCGACTGCGAACACTGAAGCTTTCTTT.